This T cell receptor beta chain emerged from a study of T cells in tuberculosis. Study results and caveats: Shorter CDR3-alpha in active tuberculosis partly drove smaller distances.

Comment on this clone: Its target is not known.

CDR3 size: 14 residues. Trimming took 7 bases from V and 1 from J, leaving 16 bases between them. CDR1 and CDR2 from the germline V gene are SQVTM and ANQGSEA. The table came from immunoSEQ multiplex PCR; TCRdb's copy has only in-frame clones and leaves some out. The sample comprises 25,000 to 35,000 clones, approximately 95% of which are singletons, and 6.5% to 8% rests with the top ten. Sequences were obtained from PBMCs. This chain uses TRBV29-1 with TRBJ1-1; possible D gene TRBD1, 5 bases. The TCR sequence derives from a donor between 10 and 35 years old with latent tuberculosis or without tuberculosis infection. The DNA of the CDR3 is TGCAGCGCCGGCCAGGCGGGACCGAACACTGAAGCTTTCTTT. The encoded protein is CSAGQAGPNTEAFF.